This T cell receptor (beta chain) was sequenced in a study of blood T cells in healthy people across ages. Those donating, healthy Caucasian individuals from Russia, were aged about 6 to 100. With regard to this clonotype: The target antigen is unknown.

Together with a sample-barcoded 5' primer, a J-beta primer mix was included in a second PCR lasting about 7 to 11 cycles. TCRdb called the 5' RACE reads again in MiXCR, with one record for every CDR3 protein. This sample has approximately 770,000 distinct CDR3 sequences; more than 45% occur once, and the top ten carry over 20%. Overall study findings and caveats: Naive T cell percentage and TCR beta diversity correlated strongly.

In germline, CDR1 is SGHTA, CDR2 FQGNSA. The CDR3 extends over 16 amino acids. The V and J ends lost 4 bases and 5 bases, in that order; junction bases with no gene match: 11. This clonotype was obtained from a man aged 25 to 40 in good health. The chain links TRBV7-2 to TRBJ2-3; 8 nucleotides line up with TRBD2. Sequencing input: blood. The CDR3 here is CASSSPRTGGEDTQYF. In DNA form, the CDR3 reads TGTGCCAGCAGCTCCCCTCGTACGGGGGGGGAAGATACGCAGTATTTT.